Described below is a single T cell receptor (beta chain) sequence and its context. Each CDR3 protein is one row after TCRdb ran MiXCR on the RT-PCR reads. The sample shows a few hundred thousand distinct CDR3 sequences, 21% of them seen only once. With 1 base removed from V and 0 bases from J, the gap between germline ends came to 16 bases. Germline CDR1 is SGHRS and CDR2 is YFSETQ. The length of the CDR3 is 17 residues. This record belongs to a study of response to subunit inactivated influenza vaccine. This receptor was taken from a man between 50 and 75 years old who received an inactivated influenza vaccine. This chain joins TRBV5-1 and TRBJ1-1; tentative D call: TRBD1 (6 bases). The source material was PBMCs from blood, sampled about 20 months after vaccination. In DNA, the CDR3 is TGCGCCAGCAGCTTGCACCAGGGGCCTCTATTGAACACTGAAGCTTTCTTT. Protein sequence: CASSLHQGPLLNTEAFF.